The following is a T cell receptor beta chain sequence with its context. Its antigen is unidentified. This sample was included in a study of cytomegalovirus exposure and HLA in healthy donors. General observations from the study: A subsequent analysis found that TCR clusters from the first cohort also tended to co-occur in the approximately 120 validation repertoires, with approximately 95% of cluster scores above 0.

The donors were members of the validation cohort comprising 100 to 150 subjects, separate from the approximately 630-subject first cohort. Trimming took 6 bases from V and 10 from J; bases not matched to a gene: 18. CDR1 and CDR2 from the germline V gene are SGHRS and YFSETQ. CDR3 length equals 15 residues. The table came from immunoSEQ multiplex PCR; TCRdb's copy has only in-frame clones and leaves some out. The sample has 130,000 to 150,000 clones, roughly nine tenths seen once. The receptor comes from a woman under 30 in good health and CMV-seropositive. Sequencing was carried out using PBMCs. This chain uses TRBV5-1 with TRBJ2-5; TRBD2 agrees at 7 bases. The CDR3 sequence: CASNPTSFQGSVQYF. The CDR3 bases are TGCGCCAGCAACCCGACTAGCTTTCAAGGGAGTGTCCAGTACTTC.